This T cell receptor beta chain is drawn from a study of OX40 agonist ivuxolimab in advanced cancers. Points from the study as a whole: Averaging showed that CD8+ T cells had more expanded clones than CD4+ did. Expanded peripheral T cell antigen specificity was not determined.

CDR3 length equals 12 residues. Germline V gene lookup returns CDR1 ENHRY and CDR2 SYGVKD. J lost 0 bases, V lost 9 bases, and 0 bases had no gene match. The method was immunoSEQ multiplex PCR; TCRdb's version includes in-frame clones alone and lacks a portion of them. The table lists 30,000 to 35,000 clones, approximately 80% of them singletons. This clone was seen a single time. Its antigen is unidentified. The source was CD4+ or CD8+ T cells sorted from blood, collected in a trial of the OX40 agonist ivuxolimab. The TCR sequence derives from an adult with an advanced solid tumor such as melanoma, head and neck, liver or kidney cancer. This rearrangement joins TRBV10-3 to TRBJ1-1; 8 bases match TRBD1. CDR3 DNA sequence: TGTGCCATGGGACAGGTGAACACTGAAGCTTTCTTT. This sequence encodes CAMGQVNTEAFF.